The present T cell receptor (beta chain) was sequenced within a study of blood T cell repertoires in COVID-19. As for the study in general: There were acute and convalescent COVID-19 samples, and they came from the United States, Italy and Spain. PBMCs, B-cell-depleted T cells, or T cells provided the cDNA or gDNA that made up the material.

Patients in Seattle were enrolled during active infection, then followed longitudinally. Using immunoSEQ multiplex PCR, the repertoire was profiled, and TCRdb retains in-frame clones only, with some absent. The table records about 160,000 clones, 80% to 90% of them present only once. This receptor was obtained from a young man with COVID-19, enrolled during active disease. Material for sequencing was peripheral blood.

Written as DNA, the CDR3 is TGTGCCAGCAGCGTAGGCGGTATTGGTCAGCCCCAGCATTTT. As protein: CASSVGGIGQPQHF. The rearrangement joins TRBV9 to TRBJ1-5; D not resolved. The ends were cut back, 0 bases at V and 6 bases at J, with 10 bases in the middle. The germline V gene encodes CDR1 SGDLS and CDR2 YYNGEE. This CDR3 is 14 amino acids long.